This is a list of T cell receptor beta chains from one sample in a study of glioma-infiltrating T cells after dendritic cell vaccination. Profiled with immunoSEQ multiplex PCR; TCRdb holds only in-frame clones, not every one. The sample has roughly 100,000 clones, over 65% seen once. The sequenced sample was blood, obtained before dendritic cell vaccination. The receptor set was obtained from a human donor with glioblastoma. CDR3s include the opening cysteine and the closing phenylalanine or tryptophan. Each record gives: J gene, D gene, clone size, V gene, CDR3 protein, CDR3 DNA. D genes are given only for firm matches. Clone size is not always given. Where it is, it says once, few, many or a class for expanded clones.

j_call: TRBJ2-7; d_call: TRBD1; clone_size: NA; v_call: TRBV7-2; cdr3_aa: CASSLVRPGQGRHEQYF; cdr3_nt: TGTGCCAGCAGCTTAGTCAGACCGGGACAGGGGCGCCACGAGCAGTACTTC
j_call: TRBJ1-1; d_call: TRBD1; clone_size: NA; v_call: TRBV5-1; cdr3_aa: CASSTPRTGDMNTEAFF; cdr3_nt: TGCGCCAGCAGCACTCCTCGGACAGGTGATATGAACACTGAAGCTTTCTTT
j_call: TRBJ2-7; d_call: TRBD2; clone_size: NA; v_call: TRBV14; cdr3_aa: CASSRGTTYYEQYF; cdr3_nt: TGTGCCAGCAGCCGGGGGACTACTTACTACGAGCAGTACTTC
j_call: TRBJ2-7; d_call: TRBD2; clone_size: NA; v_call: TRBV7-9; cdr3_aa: CASSPSSGGRWYEQYF; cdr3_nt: TGTGCCAGCAGCCCGTCGAGTGGCGGGAGATGGTACGAGCAGTACTTC
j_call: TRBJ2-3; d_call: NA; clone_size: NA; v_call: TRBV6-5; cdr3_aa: CASSYSSDTQYF; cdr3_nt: TGTGCCAGCAGTTACTCGAGTGATACGCAGTATTTT
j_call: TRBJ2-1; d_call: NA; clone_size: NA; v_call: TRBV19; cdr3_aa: CASSMEKGLLASYNEQFF; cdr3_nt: TGTGCCAGTAGTATGGAAAAGGGGCTCCTCGCCTCCTACAATGAGCAGTTCTTC
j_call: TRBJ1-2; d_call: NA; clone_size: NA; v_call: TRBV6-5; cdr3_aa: CASSLQGSPNYGYTF; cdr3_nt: TGTGCCAGCAGTTTGCAGGGATCCCCAAACTATGGCTACACCTTC
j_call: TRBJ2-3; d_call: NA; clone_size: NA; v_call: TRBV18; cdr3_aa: CASSPVTSTDTQYF; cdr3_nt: TGTGCCAGCTCCCCGGTTACTAGCACAGATACGCAGTATTTT
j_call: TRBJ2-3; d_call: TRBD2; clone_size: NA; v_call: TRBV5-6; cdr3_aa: CASSLRGDTQYF; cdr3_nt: TGTGCCAGCAGCCTGCGGGGGGATACGCAGTATTTT
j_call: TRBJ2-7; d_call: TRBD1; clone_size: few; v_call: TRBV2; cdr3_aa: CASSGTTGGMSYEQYF; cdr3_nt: TGTGCCAGCAGTGGGACGACAGGGGGAATGTCCTACGAGCAGTACTTC
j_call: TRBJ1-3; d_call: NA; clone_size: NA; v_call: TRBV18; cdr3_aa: CASSDSAPASGNTIYF; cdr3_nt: TGTGCCAGCTCCGACAGTGCCCCGGCCTCTGGAAACACCATATATTTT
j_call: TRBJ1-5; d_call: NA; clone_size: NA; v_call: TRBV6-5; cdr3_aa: CASSFRVKQPQHF; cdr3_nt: TGTGCCAGCAGTTTCAGGGTGAAACAGCCCCAGCATTTT
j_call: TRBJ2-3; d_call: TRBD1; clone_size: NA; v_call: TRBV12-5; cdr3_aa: CASGPGTGEADTQYF; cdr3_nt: TGTGCTAGTGGTCCAGGGACAGGGGAGGCAGATACGCAGTATTTT
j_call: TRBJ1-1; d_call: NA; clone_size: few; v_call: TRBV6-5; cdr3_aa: CASSFTVLNTEAFF; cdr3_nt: TGTGCCAGCAGCTTTACAGTCCTGAACACTGAAGCTTTCTTT
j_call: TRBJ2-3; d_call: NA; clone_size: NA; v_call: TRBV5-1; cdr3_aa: CASSSTLDTQYF; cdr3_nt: TGCGCCAGCAGCTCGACTCTCGATACGCAGTATTTT
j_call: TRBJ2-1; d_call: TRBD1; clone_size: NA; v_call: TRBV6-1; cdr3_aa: CASSEAQGARYNEQFF; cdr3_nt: TGTGCCAGCAGTGAAGCACAGGGGGCTAGGTACAATGAGCAGTTCTTC
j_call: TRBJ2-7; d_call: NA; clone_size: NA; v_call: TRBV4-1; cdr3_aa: CASSPRAVRQLSYEQYF; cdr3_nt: TGCGCCAGCAGCCCCAGGGCAGTGAGACAGCTCTCCTACGAGCAGTACTTC
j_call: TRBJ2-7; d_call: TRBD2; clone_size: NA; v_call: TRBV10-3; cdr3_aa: CAISDKTSGTYEQYF; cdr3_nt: TGTGCCATCAGTGATAAGACTAGCGGAACCTACGAGCAGTACTTC
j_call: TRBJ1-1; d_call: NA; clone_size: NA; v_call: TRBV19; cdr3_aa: CATRGPEAFF; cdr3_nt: TGTGCCACCAGAGGGCCAGAGGCTTTCTTT
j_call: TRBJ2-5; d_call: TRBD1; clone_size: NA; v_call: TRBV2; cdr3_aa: CASSPQGEYGTQYF; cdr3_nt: TGTGCCAGCAGTCCTCAGGGGGAGTACGGGACCCAGTACTTC
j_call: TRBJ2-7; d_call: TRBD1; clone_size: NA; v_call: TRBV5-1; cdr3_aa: CASSLGGTASYEQYF; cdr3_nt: TGCGCCAGCAGCTTGGGTGGGACAGCGTCTTACGAGCAGTACTTC
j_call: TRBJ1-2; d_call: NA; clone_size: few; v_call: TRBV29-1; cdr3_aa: CSVVRGTSTMGGYTF; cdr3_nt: TGCAGCGTTGTCCGGGGGACCTCCACGATGGGTGGCTACACCTTC